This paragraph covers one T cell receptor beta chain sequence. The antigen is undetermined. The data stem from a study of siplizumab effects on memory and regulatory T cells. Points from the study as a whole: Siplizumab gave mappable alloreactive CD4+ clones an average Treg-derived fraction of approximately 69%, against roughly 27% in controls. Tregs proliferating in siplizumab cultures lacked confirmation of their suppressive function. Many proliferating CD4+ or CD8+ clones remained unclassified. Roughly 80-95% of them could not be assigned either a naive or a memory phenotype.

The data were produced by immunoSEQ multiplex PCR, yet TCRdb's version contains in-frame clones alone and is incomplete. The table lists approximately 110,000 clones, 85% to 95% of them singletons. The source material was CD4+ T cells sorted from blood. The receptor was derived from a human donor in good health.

The CDR3 sequence is CASSVVSGGGAQYF. The CDR3 nucleotides read TGTGCCAGCAGCGTAGTATCAGGCGGGGGGGCCCAGTACTTC. The chain employs TRBV9 and TRBJ2-5; 9 nucleotides match TRBD2. V dropped 0 bases and J dropped 9; count of bases not matched to a gene: 6. Germline lookup yields CDR1 SGDLS and CDR2 YYNGEE. CDR3 size: 14 residues.